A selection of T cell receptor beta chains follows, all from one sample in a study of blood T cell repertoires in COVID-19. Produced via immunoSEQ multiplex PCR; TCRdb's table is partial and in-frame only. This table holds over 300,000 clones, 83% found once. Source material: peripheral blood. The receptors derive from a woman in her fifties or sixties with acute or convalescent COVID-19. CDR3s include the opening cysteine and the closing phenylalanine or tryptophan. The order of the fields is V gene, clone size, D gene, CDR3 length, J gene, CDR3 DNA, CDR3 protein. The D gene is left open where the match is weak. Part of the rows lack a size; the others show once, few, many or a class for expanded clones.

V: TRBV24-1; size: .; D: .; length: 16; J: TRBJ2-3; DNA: TGTGCCACCAGTGATCCGGACTCGAAAAGCACAGATACGCAGTATTTT; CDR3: CATSDPDSKSTDTQYF
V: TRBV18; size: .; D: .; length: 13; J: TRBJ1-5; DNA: TGTGCCAGCTCAGCGGACCAGGGACAGCCCCAGCATTTT; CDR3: CASSADQGQPQHF
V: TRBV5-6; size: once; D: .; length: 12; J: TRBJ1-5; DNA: TGTGCCAGCAGCTTGTCGGGACAGCCCCAGCATTTT; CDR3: CASSLSGQPQHF
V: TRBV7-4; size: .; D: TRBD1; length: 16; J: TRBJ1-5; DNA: TGTGCCAGCAGCTACCGGCATGACAGGGACAATCAGCCCCAGCATTTT; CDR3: CASSYRHDRDNQPQHF
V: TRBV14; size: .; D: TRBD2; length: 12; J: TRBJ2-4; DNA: TGTGCCAGCAGCCAAGGACTAGCTCTTCAGTACTTC; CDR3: CASSQGLALQYF
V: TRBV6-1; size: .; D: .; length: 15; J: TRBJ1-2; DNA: TGTGCCAGCAGTGAGCCGAGTAAAGCTAACTATGGCTACACCTTC; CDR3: CASSEPSKANYGYTF
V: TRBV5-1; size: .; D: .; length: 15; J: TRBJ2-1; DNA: TGCGCCAGCAGCTTGGCTCCAGGGGAAATGGGTGAGCAGTTCTTC; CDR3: CASSLAPGEMGEQFF
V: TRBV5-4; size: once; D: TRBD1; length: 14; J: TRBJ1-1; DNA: TGTGCCAGCAGTTTCGACAGGGGGTACACTGAAGCTTTCTTT; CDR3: CASSFDRGYTEAFF
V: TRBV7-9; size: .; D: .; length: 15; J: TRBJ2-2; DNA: TGTGCCAGCAGCCCTGGACATACGAACACCGGGGAGCTGTTTTTT; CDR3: CASSPGHTNTGELFF
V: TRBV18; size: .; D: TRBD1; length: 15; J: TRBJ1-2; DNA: TGTGCCAGCTCACGGTACAGGGGGCGCGACTATGGCTACACCTTC; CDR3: CASSRYRGRDYGYTF
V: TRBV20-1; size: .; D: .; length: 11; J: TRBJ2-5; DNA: TGCAGTGCTAGGGCCAGCGGGACCCAGTACTTC; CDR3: CSARASGTQYF
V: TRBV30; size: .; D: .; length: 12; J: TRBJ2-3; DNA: TGTGCCTGGTTTACTAGCACAGATACGCAGTATTTT; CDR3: CAWFTSTDTQYF
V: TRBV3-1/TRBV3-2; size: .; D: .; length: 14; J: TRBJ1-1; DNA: TGTGCCAGCAGCACGTCCGGGTTACACACTGAAGCTTTCTTT; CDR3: CASSTSGLHTEAFF
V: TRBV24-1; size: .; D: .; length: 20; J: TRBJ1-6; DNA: TGTGCCACCAGCTCTATAGGGCACGGGAACGCGGCAAGTCATAATTCACCCCTCCACTTT; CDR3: CATSSIGHGNAASHNSPLHF
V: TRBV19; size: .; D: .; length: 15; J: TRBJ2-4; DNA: TGTGCCAGTAGTATGGGGTACGGGGACAAAAACATTCAGTACTTC; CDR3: CASSMGYGDKNIQYF
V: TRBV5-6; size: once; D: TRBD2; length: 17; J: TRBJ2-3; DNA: TGTGCCAGCAGCTTGTTCACTAGCGGTAGTAGCACAGATACGCAGTATTTT; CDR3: CASSLFTSGSSTDTQYF
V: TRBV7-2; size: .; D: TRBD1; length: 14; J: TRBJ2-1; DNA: TGTGCCAGCAGCTTAGTCCGACAGGGCGGTGAGCAGTTCTTC; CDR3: CASSLVRQGGEQFF
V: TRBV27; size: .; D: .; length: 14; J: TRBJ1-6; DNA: TGTGCCAGCAGTTTAGGGGGGGAAAATTCACCCCTCCACTTT; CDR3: CASSLGGENSPLHF
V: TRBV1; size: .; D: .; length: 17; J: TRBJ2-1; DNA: TGCACCAGCAGCCACGCCGGGACTATGGGCTCCTACAATGAGCAGTTCTTC; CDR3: CTSSHAGTMGSYNEQFF
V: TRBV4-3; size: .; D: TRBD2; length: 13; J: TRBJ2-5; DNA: TGCGCCAGCAGCCGCAGCGGGACAGAGACCCAGTACTTC; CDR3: CASSRSGTETQYF
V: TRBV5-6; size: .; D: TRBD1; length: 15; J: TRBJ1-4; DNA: TGTGCCAGCAGCTGGCGACAGGGAAACGCCGAAAAACTGTTTTTT; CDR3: CASSWRQGNAEKLFF
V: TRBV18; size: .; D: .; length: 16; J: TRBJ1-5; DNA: TGTGCCAGCTCACCACAGGCAGGGTCTAGCAATCAGCCCCAGCATTTT; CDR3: CASSPQAGSSNQPQHF
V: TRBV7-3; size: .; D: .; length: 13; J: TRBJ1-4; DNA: TGTGCCAGCAGCTTAAACAGCAGGGAAAAACTGTTTTTT; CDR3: CASSLNSREKLFF
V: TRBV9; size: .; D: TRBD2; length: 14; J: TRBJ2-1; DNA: TGTGCCAGCAGCGTTGGGACTAATCCCAATGAGCAGTTCTTC; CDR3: CASSVGTNPNEQFF
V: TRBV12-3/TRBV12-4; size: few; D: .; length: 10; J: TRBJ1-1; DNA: TGTGCCAGCGGCTCCATTGAAGCTTTCTTT; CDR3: CASGSIEAFF
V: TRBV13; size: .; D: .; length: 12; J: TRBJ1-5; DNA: TGTGCCAGCAGCTTCCACAATCAGCCCCAGCATTTT; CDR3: CASSFHNQPQHF
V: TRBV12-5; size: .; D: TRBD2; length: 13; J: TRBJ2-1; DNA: TGTGCTAGTGAGGGACTAGGGGGGTATGAGCAGTTCTTC; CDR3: CASEGLGGYEQFF
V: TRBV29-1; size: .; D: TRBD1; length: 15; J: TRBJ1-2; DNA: TGCAGCGTCAGGGAATCAGGGGGCGTTGGCTATGGCTACACCTTC; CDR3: CSVRESGGVGYGYTF
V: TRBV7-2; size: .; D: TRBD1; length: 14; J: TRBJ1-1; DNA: TGTGCCAGCAGCTTAAAACAGGGGAGTGTTGAAGCTTTCTTT; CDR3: CASSLKQGSVEAFF
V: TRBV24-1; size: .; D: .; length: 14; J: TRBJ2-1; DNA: TGTGCCACCAGTGACCCGGGACTGCCCAATGAGCAGTTCTTC; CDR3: CATSDPGLPNEQFF
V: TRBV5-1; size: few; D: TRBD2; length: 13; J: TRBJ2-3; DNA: TGCGCCAGCAGCTTGGGACTAGCGGATACGCAGTATTTT; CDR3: CASSLGLADTQYF
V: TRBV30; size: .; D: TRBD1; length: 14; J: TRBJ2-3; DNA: TGTGCCTGGAAGAGGGACAGCCACACAGATACGCAGTATTTT; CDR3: CAWKRDSHTDTQYF
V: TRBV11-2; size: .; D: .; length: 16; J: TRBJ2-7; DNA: TGTGCCAGCAGCTTACAAGGAGCCGCAACCCCCTACGAGCAGTACTTC; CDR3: CASSLQGAATPYEQYF
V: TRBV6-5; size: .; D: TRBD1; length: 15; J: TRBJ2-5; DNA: TGTGCCAGCAGTTTCAGACAGGGGGCATCTGAGACCCAGTACTTC; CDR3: CASSFRQGASETQYF
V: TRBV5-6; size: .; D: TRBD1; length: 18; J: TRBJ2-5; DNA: TGTGCCAGCAGCTTGATAAGACAGGGGGGTTCAGTAGGGGAGACCCAGTACTTC; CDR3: CASSLIRQGGSVGETQYF
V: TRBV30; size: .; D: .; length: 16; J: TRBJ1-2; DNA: TGTGCCTGGAGTGGACCTTTGACAGCTCCTAACTATGGCTACACCTTC; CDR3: CAWSGPLTAPNYGYTF
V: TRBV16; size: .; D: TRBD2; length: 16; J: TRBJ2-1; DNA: TGTGCCAGCAGCCAAATCCGGACTAGCGGGGGGAATGAGCAGTTCTTC; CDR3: CASSQIRTSGGNEQFF
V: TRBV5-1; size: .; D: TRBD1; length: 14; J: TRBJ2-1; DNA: TGCGCCAGCAGCCCGGGACAGGGGTTGGGTGAGCAGTTCTTC; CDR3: CASSPGQGLGEQFF
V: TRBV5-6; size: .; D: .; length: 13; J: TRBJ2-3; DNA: TGTGCCAGCAGCTTGATCCGCGCAGATACGCAGTATTTT; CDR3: CASSLIRADTQYF
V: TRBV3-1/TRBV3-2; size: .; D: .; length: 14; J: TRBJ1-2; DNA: TGTGCCAGCAGCTTGACAGTGGGTAACTATGGCTACACCTTC; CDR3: CASSLTVGNYGYTF
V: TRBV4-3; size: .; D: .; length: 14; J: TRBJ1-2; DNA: TGCGCCAGCAGCCCCGACAGTTCTAACTATGGCTACACCTTC; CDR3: CASSPDSSNYGYTF
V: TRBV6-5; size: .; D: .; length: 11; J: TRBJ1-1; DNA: TGTGCCAGCAGTTATGGCGGTGAAGCTTTCTTT; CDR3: CASSYGGEAFF
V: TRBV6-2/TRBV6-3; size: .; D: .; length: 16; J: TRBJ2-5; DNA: TGTGCCAGCAGTTACACAACAGGGTTGGGGCAAGAGACCCAGTACTTC; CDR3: CASSYTTGLGQETQYF
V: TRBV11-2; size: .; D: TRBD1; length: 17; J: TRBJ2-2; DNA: TGTGCCAGCAGCTTCACGGTAGGACAGGGGTTCACCGGGGAGCTGTTTTTT; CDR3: CASSFTVGQGFTGELFF
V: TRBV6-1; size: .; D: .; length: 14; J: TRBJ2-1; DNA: TGTGCCAGCAGTGAACTATTGGTTTACAATGAGCAGTTCTTC; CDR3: CASSELLVYNEQFF
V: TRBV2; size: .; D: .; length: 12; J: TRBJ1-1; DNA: TGTGCCAGCGCCCCGGGGAACACTGAAGCTTTCTTT; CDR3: CASAPGNTEAFF
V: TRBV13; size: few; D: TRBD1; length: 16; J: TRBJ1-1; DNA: TGTGCCAGCAGCCTCGGACAGGGGTACATGAACACTGAAGCTTTCTTT; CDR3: CASSLGQGYMNTEAFF
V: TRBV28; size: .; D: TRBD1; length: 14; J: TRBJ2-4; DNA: TGTGCCAGTTTGCGGGACAGGGCAGAAAACATTCAGTACTTC; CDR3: CASLRDRAENIQYF
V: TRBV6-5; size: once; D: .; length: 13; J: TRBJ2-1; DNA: TGTGCCAGCAGTTATGGACTACTGGGTGAGCAGTTCTTC; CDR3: CASSYGLLGEQFF
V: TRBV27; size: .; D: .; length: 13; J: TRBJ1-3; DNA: TGTGCCAGCAGTTTTCTTTCCGGAAACACCATATATTTT; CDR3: CASSFLSGNTIYF
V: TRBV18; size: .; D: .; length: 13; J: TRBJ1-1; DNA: TGTGCCAGCTGGGGGGGTGCGAACACTGAAGCTTTCTTT; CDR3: CASWGGANTEAFF
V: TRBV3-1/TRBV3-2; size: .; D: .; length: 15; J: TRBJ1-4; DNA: TGTGCCAGCAGCCCGCCGCGGGGGGCCGGAGAAAAACTGTTTTTT; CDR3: CASSPPRGAGEKLFF
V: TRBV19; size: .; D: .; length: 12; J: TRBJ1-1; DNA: TGTGCCAGTAGTATATATGACTCCGAAGCTTTCTTT; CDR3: CASSIYDSEAFF
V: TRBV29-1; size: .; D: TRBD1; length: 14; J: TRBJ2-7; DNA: TGCAGCGTTCTGGGGCAGGGGGCCACCTACGAGCAGTACTTC; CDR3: CSVLGQGATYEQYF
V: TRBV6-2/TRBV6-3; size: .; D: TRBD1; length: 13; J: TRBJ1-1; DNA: TGTGCCAGCAGTTGGGACAGGGTCGCTGAAGCTTTCTTT; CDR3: CASSWDRVAEAFF
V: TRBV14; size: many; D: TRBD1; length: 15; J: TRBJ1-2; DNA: TGTGCCAGCAGCCTCCGGACAGGGTGGAACTATGGCTACACCTTC; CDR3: CASSLRTGWNYGYTF
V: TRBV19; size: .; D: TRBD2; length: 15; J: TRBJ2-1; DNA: TGTGCCAGTAGTATACATAGCGGGAGAGGGGATGAGCAGTTCTTC; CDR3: CASSIHSGRGDEQFF